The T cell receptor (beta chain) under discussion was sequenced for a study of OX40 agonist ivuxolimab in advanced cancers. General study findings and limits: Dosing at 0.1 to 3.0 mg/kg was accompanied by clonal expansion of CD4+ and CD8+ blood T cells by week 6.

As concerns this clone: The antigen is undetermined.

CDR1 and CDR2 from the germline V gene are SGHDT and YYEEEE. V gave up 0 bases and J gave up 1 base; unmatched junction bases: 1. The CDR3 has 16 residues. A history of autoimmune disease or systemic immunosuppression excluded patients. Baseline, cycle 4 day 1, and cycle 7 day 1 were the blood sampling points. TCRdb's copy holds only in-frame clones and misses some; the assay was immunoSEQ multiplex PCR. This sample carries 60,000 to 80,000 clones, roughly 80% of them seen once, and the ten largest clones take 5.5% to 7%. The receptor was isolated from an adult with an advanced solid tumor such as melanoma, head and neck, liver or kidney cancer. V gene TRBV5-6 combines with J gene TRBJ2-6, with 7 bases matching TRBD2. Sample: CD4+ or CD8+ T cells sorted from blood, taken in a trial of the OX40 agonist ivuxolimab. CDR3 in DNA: TGTGCCAGCAGCTTGGGGCGGGGGTCTGGGGCCAACGTCCTGACTTTC. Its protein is CASSLGRGSGANVLTF.